This TCR beta chain was obtained from a study of PD-1 blockade in classical Hodgkin lymphoma. CDR1 and CDR2 from the germline V gene are MNHEY and SVGAGI. With 5 bases removed from V and 2 bases from J, the gap between germline ends came to 12 bases. The CDR3 is made up of 15 amino acids. Each patient relapsed following autologous stem cell transplantation, and prior brentuximab vedotin exposure differed. Clones were sequenced by immunoSEQ multiplex PCR, and TCRdb holds only the in-frame ones, with some missing. The sample lists about 110,000 clones; roughly nine tenths were seen once. This TCR was sampled from a human donor with classical Hodgkin lymphoma. This specimen consisted of peripheral blood mononuclear cells (PBMCs), obtained before the second cycle of nivolumab. The chain has TRBV6-5 and TRBJ2-2; D not resolved. In DNA form, the CDR3 reads TGTGCCAGCAGTAACCCCGGGCCCAACACCGGGGAGCTGTTTTTT. Its protein is CASSNPGPNTGELFF.